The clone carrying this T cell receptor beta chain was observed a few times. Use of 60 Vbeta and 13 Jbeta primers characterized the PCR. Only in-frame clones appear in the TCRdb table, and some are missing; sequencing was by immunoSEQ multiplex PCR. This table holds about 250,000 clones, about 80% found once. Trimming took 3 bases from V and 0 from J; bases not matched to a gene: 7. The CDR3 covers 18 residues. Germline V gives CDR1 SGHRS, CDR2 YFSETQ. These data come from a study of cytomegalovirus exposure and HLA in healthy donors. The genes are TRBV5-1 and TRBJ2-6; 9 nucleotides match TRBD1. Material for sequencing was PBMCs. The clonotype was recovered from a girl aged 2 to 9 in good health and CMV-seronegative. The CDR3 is CASSYLTGGDSGANVLTF. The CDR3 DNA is TGCGCCAGCAGCTACCTGACAGGGGGTGACTCTGGGGCCAACGTCCTGACTTTC. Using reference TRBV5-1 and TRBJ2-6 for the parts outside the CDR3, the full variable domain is KAGVTQTPRYLIKTRGQQVTLSCSPISGHRSVSWYQQTPGQGLQFLFEYFSETQRNKGNFPGRFSGRQFSNSRSEMNVSTLELGDSALYLCASSYLTGGDSGANVLTFGAGSRLTVL.